The source of this TCR beta chain is a study of shared clonotypes between healthy human individuals. Study-wide background: Donor ages ranged 18 to 49 years: a couple of women, three men. The study, taken as a whole, reports: Rarefaction curves obtained for sorted subsets showed sequencing incomplete despite large depth.

V dropped 5 bases and J dropped 4 bases, with 8 bases sitting between them. Germline V lookup: CDR1 DFQATT, CDR2 SNEGSKA (reference sequence). The CDR3 is 11 amino acids. CD45RA-negative memory and CD45RA+ naive subsets were split from the CD4+ cells. Clones were sequenced by immunoSEQ multiplex PCR, and TCRdb holds only the in-frame ones, with some missing. The table includes more than 900,000 clones, about 80% detected once. As regards this clone: Its specificity is not known.

The material sequenced was memory CD4+ T cells from PBMCs. Documented subset: CD45RA-negative fraction. The V call is TRBV20-1, the J call TRBJ1-2, with no clear D. The receptor comes from a man aged 18-30 years in good health. Some clones in this sample may be carry-over from other donors' samples. The CDR3 loop is CSAQGTYGYTF. The DNA of the CDR3 is TGCAGTGCTCAAGGAACCTATGGCTACACCTTC.